Each of the 26 T cell receptor beta chains below was sequenced from the same sample in a study of OX40 agonist ivuxolimab in advanced cancers. Library preparation employed the immunoSEQ multiplex PCR assay. This immuneACCESS table, as held by TCRdb, lists in-frame sequences with V and J called but not all clones. Of the missing ones, under half trace to an unresolved V gene in checked studies; the others have no known cause. The sample table holds tens of thousands of clones, of which 84% were seen once. The ten largest clones represent approximately 2.5% of the sample. Sample: CD4+ or CD8+ T cells sorted from blood, taken in a trial of the OX40 agonist ivuxolimab. All receptors come from an adult with an advanced solid tumor such as melanoma, head and neck, liver or kidney cancer.

CDR3 nucleotide sequence: TGTGCCAGCAGTTACTCGGGGCTCTCGAACACCGGGGAGCTGTTTTTT. Amino acids: CASSYSGLSNTGELFF. This chain uses TRBV6-5 with TRBJ2-2; tentative D call: TRBD1 (5 bases). Germline lookup yields CDR1 MNHEY and CDR2 SVGAGI. V was cut by 0 bases and J by 0 bases, with 8 bases left in between. The CDR3 is 16 residues long.

This clone was observed once. This sequence joins TRBV4-1 and TRBJ1-1; tentatively, D is TRBD1 (5 bases). Germline-derived CDR1 and CDR2 are MGHRA and YSYEKL. CDR3 length equals 16 residues. V shed 2 bases and J shed 4 bases, with 17 bases lying between them. CDR3 region: CASSQQGPADSTEAFF. CDR3 DNA sequence: TGCGCCAGCAGCCAACAGGGCCCGGCGGATAGCACTGAAGCTTTCTTT.

CDR3 bases: TGTGCCAGCAGCCAACAGGGGGTAAGGGTCTCCTATGGCTACACCTTC. Protein product: CASSQQGVRVSYGYTF. The chain joins TRBV11-1 to TRBJ1-2, with 8 bases lining up with TRBD1. The CDR3 loop spans 16 amino acids. The J segment lost 4 bases and the V segment lost 5 bases, leaving 12 bases of the junction unmatched. Germline CDR1 is SGHAT and CDR2 is FQDESV (reference sequence).

CDR3 DNA sequence: TGTGCCAGCAGTCAGCAGGGGGCGCGAACTGAAGCTTTCTTT. This sequence encodes CASSQQGARTEAFF. This chain connects TRBV6-5 to TRBJ1-1, with 8 bases matching TRBD1. With 5 bases clipped from V and 5 bases from J, the junction kept 7 bases outside the gene matches. CDR3 size: 14 residues. Germline values: CDR1 MNHEY, CDR2 SVGAGI.

This chain links TRBV30 with TRBJ2-7; TRBD2 might be the D (5 bases). The CDR3 contains 12 residues. Trimming took 3 bases from V and 2 from J, leaving 8 bases between them. Germline CDR1 is GTSNPN and CDR2 is SVGIG (reference sequence). CDR3 sequence reads: CAWRDSTYEQYF. CDR3 nucleotide sequence: TGTGCCTGGAGGGACTCAACCTACGAGCAGTACTTC.

CDR3 nucleotides: TGTGCCAGCAGCCACCCCCCGAACTTTGGCGGAGGCTCTGGAAACACCATATATTTT. It codes for CASSHPPNFGGGSGNTIYF. This chain links TRBV14 with TRBJ1-3; no definite D call. Trimming took 3 bases from V and 0 from J, leaving 21 bases between them. The germline V gene has CDR1 SGHDN and CDR2 FVKESK. CDR3 length: 19 residues.

V and J are TRBV14 and TRBJ2-3; 8 bases align to TRBD2. Germline CDR1 and CDR2: SGHDN and FVKESK. The junction had 13 bases not matched to a gene; V was cut back by 3 bases and J by 5 bases. The CDR3 consists of 17 residues. CDR3 nucleotide sequence: TGTGCCAGCAGCCAGGCCTTCCCGGGACTAGGTCAAGATACGCAGTATTTT. This encodes CASSQAFPGLGQDTQYF.

The V call is TRBV27, the J call TRBJ2-3; 10 bases line up with TRBD2. The CDR3 is 16 residues long. V trimming: 0 bases; J trimming: 4 bases; junction bases outside the gene matches: 4. CDR1 and CDR2 (germline): MNHEY, SMNVEV (reference sequence). The CDR3, as DNA: TGTGCCAGCAGTTTATCGGCTAGCGGGAGCGCAGATACGCAGTATTTT. It yields the protein CASSLSASGSADTQYF.

This clone was detected once. The chain is built from TRBV11-2 and TRBJ1-2; a weak D match, TRBD1 (6 bases). The germline V and J ends were trimmed by 6 bases and 0 bases, with 14 bases remaining between them. The CDR3 spans 15 residues. Germline-derived CDR1 and CDR2 are SGHAT and FQNNGV. The CDR3 DNA reads as TGTGCCAGCAGGGATACAGGGTCTTCTAACTATGGCTACACCTTC. It codes for CASRDTGSSNYGYTF.

V is TRBV4-1 and J is TRBJ1-1; 8 bases fit TRBD1. CDR3 length: 13 amino acids. Looked up from germline, CDR1 is MGHRA and CDR2 is YSYEKL. V trimming: 3 bases; J trimming: 4 bases; junction bases outside the gene matches: 1. CDR3 coding DNA: TGCGCCAGCAGCCATCAGGGGGCCACTGAAGCTTTCTTT. Translated, it gives CASSHQGATEAFF.

This chain connects TRBV11-3 to TRBJ2-7; 10 bases are shared with TRBD2. The J segment lost 6 bases and the V segment lost 4 bases, leaving 6 bases of the junction unmatched. The CDR3 loop spans 14 amino acids. The V gene's germline CDR1 is SGHNT and CDR2 YENEEA. The CDR3 region has the DNA TGTGCCAGCAGCTCGGGACTAGCGTTCGCCGAGCAGTACTTC. This codes for CASSSGLAFAEQYF.

This chain links TRBV11-2 with TRBJ2-1; D may match TRBD1 or TRBD2 (6 bases each). The germline CDR1 and CDR2 sequences are SGHAT and FQNNGV. The CDR3 extends over 15 amino acids. The V gene lost 1 base and the J gene lost 5 bases, with 12 bases spanning the gap. In DNA, the CDR3 is TGTGCCAGCAGCTTAGTCAGGGGACTTAACAATGAGCAGTTCTTC. It encodes CASSLVRGLNNEQFF. Complete variable domain (other parts from reference TRBV11-2 and TRBJ2-1): EAGVAQSPRYKIIEKRQSVAFWCNPISGHATLYWYQQILGQGPKLLIQFQNNGVVDDSQLPKDRFSAERLKGVDSTLKIQPAKLEDSAVYLCASSLVRGLNNEQFFGPGTRLTVL.

The rearrangement uses TRBV2 and TRBJ2-3; D may be TRBD2 (6 bases). Germline V gene data show CDR1 as SNHLY and CDR2 as FYNNEI. There are 15 residues in the CDR3. CDR3 residues: CAGKGPSGGTDTQYF. CDR3 in DNA: TGTGCTGGCAAGGGCCCCTCGGGGGGCACAGATACGCAGTATTTT.

The chain couples TRBV11-3 to TRBJ1-1; TRBD1 agrees at 7 bases. This CDR3 has 14 residues. The trim removed 1 base at V and 1 base at J, leaving 0 bases unmatched. Looked up from germline, CDR1 is SGHNT and CDR2 is YENEEA. CDR3 loop: CASSLGDRNTEAFF. CDR3 nucleotide sequence: TGTGCCAGCAGCTTAGGGGACAGGAACACTGAAGCTTTCTTT.

This clone was detected only once. The rearrangement links TRBV16 to TRBJ1-2; 10 positions match TRBD1. The trim removed 3 bases at V and 2 bases at J, leaving 6 bases unmatched. Germline CDR1 KGHSY, CDR2 FQNENV. This CDR3 region has 16 residues. In DNA, the CDR3 is TGTGCCAGCAGCCAGAGCGTGGGACAGGGGAACTATGGCTACACCTTC. It is translated as CASSQSVGQGNYGYTF.

CDR3 sequence (DNA): TGTGCCAGCAGCTTGGGCAGGGGTACGAACTATGGCTACACCTTC. This translates into CASSLGRGTNYGYTF. The rearrangement links TRBV5-6 to TRBJ1-2, with D possibly matching TRBD1 (6 bases). The V gene's germline CDR1 is SGHDT and CDR2 YYEEEE. CDR3 length equals 15 residues. V was cut by 0 bases and J by 2 bases, with 11 bases left in between.

The V call is TRBV9, the J call TRBJ2-2; D may be TRBD2 (6 bases). The CDR3 length is 16 residues. The germline CDR1 and CDR2 sequences are SGDLS and YYNGEE. With 0 bases removed from V and 7 bases from J, the gap between germline ends came to 16 bases. The CDR3 here is CASSVASVAAIGELFF. CDR3 coding DNA: TGTGCCAGCAGCGTAGCTTCGGTAGCGGCAATCGGGGAGCTGTTTTTT.

The rearrangement uses TRBV5-5 and TRBJ1-2, with a weak D call TRBD1 (5 bases). Trimming stripped 1 base from V and 3 bases from J, with 13 bases between. CDR3 length: 15 amino acids. Germline CDR1 reads SGHKS; CDR2 reads YYEKEE (reference sequence). The CDR3 nucleotides are TGTGCCAGCAGCTTGTCGTCAGGGACCGACTATGGCTACACCTTC. This codes for CASSLSSGTDYGYTF.

This clone was counted between two and nine times. The chain couples TRBV4-3 to TRBJ1-2; weak D call: TRBD1 (6 bases). The V and J ends lost 2 bases and 7 bases respectively, with 11 bases between them. Per germline, CDR1 LGHNA and CDR2 YSLEER. This CDR3 is 13 amino acids long. CDR3 region: CASSQNIRGGYTF. The CDR3 nucleotides read TGCGCCAGCAGCCAAAATATCAGGGGTGGCTACACCTTC.

The chain is built from TRBV2 and TRBJ2-7; no clear D. The CDR3 runs to 15 residues. V lost 2 bases and J lost 0, with 11 bases in between. The germline gives CDR1 SNHLY, CDR2 FYNNEI. Here the CDR3 reads CASSESFLLSYEQYF. The DNA of the CDR3 is TGTGCCAGCAGTGAATCTTTTTTACTCTCCTACGAGCAGTACTTC. Using reference TRBV2 and TRBJ2-7 for the parts outside the CDR3, the full variable domain is EPEVTQTPSHQVTQMGQEVILRCVPISNHLYFYWYRQILGQKVEFLVSFYNNEISEKSEIFDDQFSVERPDGSNFTLKIRSTKLEDSAMYFCASSESFLLSYEQYFGPGTRLTVT.

V gene TRBV19 combines with J gene TRBJ2-2, with TRBD1 identical over 7 bases. This CDR3 has 13 residues. J lost 7 bases, V lost 10 bases, and 9 bases had no gene match. Germline CDR1 is LNHDA and CDR2 is SQIVND (reference sequence). The CDR3, as DNA: TGTGCCACCAACAGGGGTTTAGACGGGGAGCTGTTTTTT. Its translation is CATNRGLDGELFF.

A word on this clone: One junction end disagrees with the germline gene, perhaps due to a read error. The rearrangement joins TRBV7-2 to TRBJ2-7; 8 bases map to TRBD2. The CDR3 is 13 residues long. CDR1 SGHTA and CDR2 FQGNSA come from the germline V gene. The CDR3 DNA follows: TGTGCCAGCAGCCTAGCGGGCCCCTACGAGCAGTACTTC. It codes for CASSLAGPYEQYF.

The V and J genes are TRBV6-6 and TRBJ1-5, with 7 bases identical to TRBD1. The CDR3 covers 14 residues. Germline CDR1 reads MNHNY; CDR2 reads SVGAGI (reference sequence). Losses at the gene ends were 4 bases for V and 4 bases for J; bases not matched to a gene: 4. CDR3 sequence: CASSSGTANQPQHF. The CDR3 nucleotides read TGTGCCAGCAGTTCCGGGACAGCTAATCAGCCCCAGCATTTT.

The V gene is TRBV10-3, the J gene TRBJ1-1; D uncertain. The ends were cut back, 3 bases at V and 1 base at J, with 6 bases in the middle. Germline CDR1 ENHRY, CDR2 SYGVKD. The CDR3 totals 13 residues. The CDR3 DNA reads TGTGCCATCAGTGAATGGGGGAACACTGAAGCTTTCTTT. Amino acid sequence: CAISEWGNTEAFF.

The chain links TRBV28 to TRBJ1-2, with TRBD1 matching 10 bases. CDR1 is MDHEN and CDR2 is SYDVKM in the germline V gene. The J segment lost 8 bases and the V segment lost 10 bases, leaving 10 bases of the junction unmatched. The CDR3 covers 13 residues. The CDR3 here is CATQGQGFGGYTF. The DNA of the CDR3 is TGTGCCACCCAGGGACAGGGGTTCGGGGGCTACACCTTC.

The chain is built from TRBV9 and TRBJ2-1, with 7 bases aligning to TRBD2. Losses at the gene ends were 0 bases for V and 8 bases for J; bases not matched to a gene: 8. The germline V gene encodes CDR1 SGDLS and CDR2 YYNGEE. There are 15 residues in the CDR3. The DNA of the CDR3 is TGTGCCAGCAGCGTAGCGGGACTAAGGCCCGATGAGCAGTTCTTC. This gives the protein CASSVAGLRPDEQFF.